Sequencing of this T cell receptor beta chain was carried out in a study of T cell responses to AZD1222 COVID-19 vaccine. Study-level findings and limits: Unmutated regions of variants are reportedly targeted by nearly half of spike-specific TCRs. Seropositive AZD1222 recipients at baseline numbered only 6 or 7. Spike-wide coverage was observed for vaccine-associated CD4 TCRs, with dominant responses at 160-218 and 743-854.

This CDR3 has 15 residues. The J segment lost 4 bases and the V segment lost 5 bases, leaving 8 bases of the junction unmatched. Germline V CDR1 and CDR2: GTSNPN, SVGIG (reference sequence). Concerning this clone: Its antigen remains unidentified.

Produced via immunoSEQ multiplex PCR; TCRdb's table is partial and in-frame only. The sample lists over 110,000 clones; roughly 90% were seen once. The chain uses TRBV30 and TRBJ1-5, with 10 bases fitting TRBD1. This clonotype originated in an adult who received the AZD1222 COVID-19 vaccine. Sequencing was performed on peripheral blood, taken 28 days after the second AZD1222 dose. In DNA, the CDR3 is TGTGCCTGGGAGCCGGGACAGGGGAATAATCAGCCCCAGCATTTT. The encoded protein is CAWEPGQGNNQPQHF.